A single T cell receptor (beta chain) is shown here with its context. Antigen specificity is unknown. In total, each donor contributed a single heparinised blood draw that averaged about 100 mL. Every sorted population was more than 98% pure. The sample originates from a study of beta chain features in type 1 diabetes. Study-wide points: A moderate, significant TCRB CDR3 shortening appeared in type 1 diabetes across four CD4+ subsets.

V lost 6 bases to trimming and J lost 2 bases, with 15 bases between them. The germline V gene encodes CDR1 SNHLY and CDR2 FYNNEI. This CDR3 contains 15 residues. TCRB transcripts that were expressed got sequenced, as all of the isolated RNA had been reverse transcribed. Only in-frame clones appear in the TCRdb table, and some are missing; sequencing was by immunoSEQ multiplex PCR. The sample lists over 150,000 clones, almost 8% occurring once. This rearrangement joins TRBV2 to TRBJ2-3, with D possibly TRBD2 on 6 matching bases. The sequencing input was central memory CD4+ T cells from blood. The clonotype was recovered from a man between 18 and 29 years old with type 1 diabetes. The CDR3 sequence: CASRVQGLYTDTQYF. In DNA, the CDR3 is TGTGCCAGCAGGGTGCAGGGACTTTACACAGATACGCAGTATTTT.